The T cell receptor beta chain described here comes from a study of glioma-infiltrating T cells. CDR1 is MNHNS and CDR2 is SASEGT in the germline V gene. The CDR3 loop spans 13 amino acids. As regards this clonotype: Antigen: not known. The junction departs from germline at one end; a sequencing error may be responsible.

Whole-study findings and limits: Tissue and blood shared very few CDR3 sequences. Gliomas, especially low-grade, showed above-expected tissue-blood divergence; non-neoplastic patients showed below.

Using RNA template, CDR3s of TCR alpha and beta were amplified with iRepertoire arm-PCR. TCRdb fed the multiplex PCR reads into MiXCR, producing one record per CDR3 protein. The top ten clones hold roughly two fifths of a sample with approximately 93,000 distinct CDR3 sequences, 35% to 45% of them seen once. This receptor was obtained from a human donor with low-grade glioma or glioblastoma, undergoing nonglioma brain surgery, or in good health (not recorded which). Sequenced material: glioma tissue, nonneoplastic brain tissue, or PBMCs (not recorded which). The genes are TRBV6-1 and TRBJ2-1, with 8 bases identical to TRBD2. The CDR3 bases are TGTGCCAGCAGCCTCGGGGGAGCGGGAGAGCAGCTCTTC. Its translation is CASSLGGAGEQLF.